Presented here are 21 T cell receptor beta chains from one specimen sequenced in a study of T cell changes during pregnancy in multiple sclerosis. Clones were sequenced by immunoSEQ multiplex PCR, and TCRdb holds only the in-frame ones, with some missing. The table lists 55,000 to 85,000 clones, 92% of them singletons, with roughly 1.5% in the top ten. The sample here was peripheral blood, taken after pregnancy. Receptor source: a female donor with multiple sclerosis, enrolled in a pregnancy study.

The V call is TRBV18, the J call TRBJ2-2; 8 nucleotides agree with TRBD1. The CDR3 length is 15 residues. V dropped 3 bases and J dropped 3; count of bases not matched to a gene: 3. Germline CDR1 reads KGHSH; CDR2 reads LQKENI. CDR3 DNA sequence: TGTGCCAGCTCACCGTACAGGGGGGACACCGGGGAGCTGTTTTTT. It specifies CASSPYRGDTGELFF. Full variable domain (remainder filled in from reference TRBV18 and TRBJ2-2): NAGVMQNPRHLVRRRGQEARLRCSPMKGHSHVYWYRQLPEEGLKFMVYLQKENIIDESGMPKERFSAEFPKEGPSILRIQQVVRGDSAAYFCASSPYRGDTGELFFGEGSRLTVL.

J is TRBJ2-1 and V is TRBV28; TRBD1 might be the D (6 bases). Deletions cut 6 bases from V and 0 bases from J, with 15 bases between. Germline CDR1 is MDHEN and CDR2 is SYDVKM. CDR3 length: 16 residues. In nucleotides, the CDR3 is TGTGCCAGCAGAAGACAAAGGACAGCCTCCTACAATGAGCAGTTCTTC. It specifies CASRRQRTASYNEQFF.

The V call is TRBV19, the J call TRBJ2-7, with D perhaps TRBD2 (5 bases). From germline, CDR1 is LNHDA and CDR2 SQIVND (reference sequence). Deletions cut 7 bases from V and 3 bases from J, with 16 bases between. The CDR3 contains 14 residues. The CDR3 is CASKRTPTDYEQYF. The CDR3, as DNA: TGTGCCAGTAAGCGGACCCCCACAGACTACGAGCAGTACTTC.

This clone has only a few counts. The chain couples TRBV19 to TRBJ1-5; D not certain. Germline CDR1 is LNHDA and CDR2 is SQIVND (reference sequence). Trimming cost V 1 base and J 5 bases, with 6 bases left between them. CDR3 size: 13 residues. The CDR3 spells CASSIAVYQPQHF. CDR3 nucleotide sequence: TGTGCCAGTAGTATAGCGGTGTATCAGCCCCAGCATTTT.

This clone was seen a single time. J is TRBJ2-6 and V is TRBV4-2; 11 bases are a match to TRBD1. This CDR3 region has 18 residues. Germline V gene lookup returns CDR1 LGHNA and CDR2 YNFKEQ. The ends lost 1 base at V and 0 bases at J; junction bases unmatched: 2. The CDR3 region is CASSQGTGGVSGANVLTF. The CDR3 nucleotides read TGTGCCAGCAGCCAAGGGACAGGGGGCGTCTCTGGGGCCAACGTCCTGACTTTC.

This clone was detected only once. The gene calls are TRBV5-1 and TRBJ2-5; 11 bases line up with TRBD2. V dropped 5 bases and J dropped 5; count of bases not matched to a gene: 5. The CDR3 sequence is 14 residues long. Germline CDR1 and CDR2: SGHRS and YFSETQ. CDR3: CASSTGLAEETQYF. The CDR3 DNA is TGCGCCAGCAGTACGGGACTAGCGGAGGAGACCCAGTACTTC. Full variable domain (rest looked up from reference TRBV5-1 and TRBJ2-5): KAGVTQTPRYLIKTRGQQVTLSCSPISGHRSVSWYQQTPGQGLQFLFEYFSETQRNKGNFPGRFSGRQFSNSRSEMNVSTLELGDSALYLCASSTGLAEETQYFGPGTRLLVL.

The sample holds a few counts of this clone. The chain links TRBV7-9 to TRBJ2-7, with TRBD1 matching 7 bases. Trimming took 5 bases from V and 0 from J; bases not matched to a gene: 7. CDR3 length: 15 residues. From germline, CDR1 is SEHNR and CDR2 FQNEAQ (reference sequence). CDR3 sequence reads: CASSHTRDSSYEQYF. The CDR3, as DNA: TGTGCCAGCAGCCATACCCGGGACAGCTCCTACGAGCAGTACTTC.

The chain uses TRBV6-1 and TRBJ2-7; TRBD2 is a possible D gene (5 bases). Trimming took off 7 bases at V and 2 bases at J, with 12 bases between the two ends. From germline, CDR1 is MNHNS and CDR2 SASEGT. This CDR3 has 13 amino acids. CDR3 loop: CASNPGFAYEQYF. The CDR3 DNA is TGTGCCAGCAATCCGGGGTTCGCCTACGAGCAGTACTTC.

The J gene is TRBJ1-2, the V gene TRBV18; maybe TRBD1 (5 bases). The length of the CDR3 is 16 residues. Trimming left V 3 bases short and J 5 bases short, with 19 bases between. The germline V gene encodes CDR1 KGHSH and CDR2 LQKENI. DNA of the CDR3: TGTGCCAGCTCACCTTATCAGTCGGAGGGGCCGTATGGCTACACCTTC. Protein: CASSPYQSEGPYGYTF.

This chain connects TRBV7-9 to TRBJ2-4; 8 nucleotides match TRBD1. Trimming took 5 bases from V and 5 from J; bases not matched to a gene: 5. Per germline, CDR1 SEHNR and CDR2 FQNEAQ (reference sequence). This CDR3 has 14 amino acids. DNA of the CDR3: TGTGCCAGCAGCCCGACAGGGGTGGAAAACATTCAGTACTTC. Translation gives CASSPTGVENIQYF.

This clone was seen a single time. The chain joins TRBV19 to TRBJ2-6; D ambiguous. The CDR3 runs to 14 residues. V lost 10 bases and J lost 0, with 10 bases in between. The germline V gene has CDR1 LNHDA and CDR2 SQIVND (reference sequence). The CDR3 sequence: CATLGRSGANVLTF. In nucleotides, the CDR3 is TGTGCCACCCTAGGCCGCTCTGGGGCCAACGTCCTGACTTTC.

The chain links TRBV27 to TRBJ1-1; tentative D call: TRBD1 (5 bases). This CDR3 region has 16 residues. Trimming shortened V by 4 bases and J by 7 bases, and 22 bases separated the two germline ends. CDR1 is MNHEY and CDR2 is SMNVEV in the germline V gene (reference sequence). CDR3 loop: CASSYGGAGTTGEAFF. Written as DNA, the CDR3 is TGTGCCAGCAGTTACGGTGGAGCGGGGACCACAGGTGAAGCTTTCTTT.

The gene calls are TRBV9 and TRBJ1-2; 7 bases line up with TRBD1. With V trimmed by 4 bases and J by 5 bases, 2 bases remained unmatched. The germline gives CDR1 SGDLS, CDR2 YYNGEE. CDR3 length: 12 residues. DNA of the CDR3: TGTGCCAGCAGCCAGGGGGATTATGGCTACACCTTC. Its protein product is CASSQGDYGYTF.

The chain is built from TRBV7-9 and TRBJ2-1, with TRBD2 matching 12 bases. V lost 5 bases to trimming and J lost 8 bases; unmatched junction nucleotides: 4. Germline V CDR1 and CDR2: SEHNR, FQNEAQ (reference sequence). The CDR3 is 14 amino acids. For the CDR3, the DNA is TGTGCCAGCAGCCCCCGACTAGCGGGAGATGAGCAGTTCTTC. Its translation is CASSPRLAGDEQFF.

The chain uses TRBV11-2 and TRBJ2-7; D may be TRBD2 (7 bases). Per the germline V gene, CDR1 is SGHAT and CDR2 is FQNNGV. The CDR3 runs to 15 residues. Trimming cost V 1 base and J 6 bases, with 16 bases left between them. The CDR3 sequence is CASSLGGGGLSEQYF. In nucleotides, the CDR3 is TGTGCCAGCAGCTTAGGGGGAGGGGGGCTCTCCGAGCAGTACTTC. The variable domain in full, completed from reference TRBV11-2 and TRBJ2-7, reads EAGVAQSPRYKIIEKRQSVAFWCNPISGHATLYWYQQILGQGPKLLIQFQNNGVVDDSQLPKDRFSAERLKGVDSTLKIQPAKLEDSAVYLCASSLGGGGLSEQYFGPGTRLTVT.

The chain couples TRBV5-1 to TRBJ1-2; possibly TRBD1 for D (6 bases). Between the trimmed V and J ends, which lost 1 base and 4 bases, there was a span of 11 bases. The CDR3 extends over 14 amino acids. Germline CDR1 SGHRS, CDR2 YFSETQ. Here the CDR3 DNA reads TGCGCCAGCAGCTTGATACAGGGCACCTATGGCTACACCTTC. As protein: CASSLIQGTYGYTF.

The chain joins TRBV5-1 to TRBJ1-1, with a possible D match to TRBD1 (6 bases). Germline CDR1 reads SGHRS; CDR2 reads YFSETQ. The CDR3 is 16 amino acids. Trimming shortened V by 0 bases and J by 2 bases, and 14 bases separated the two germline ends. This CDR3 reads CASSLGFPGANTEAFF. The CDR3 DNA reads as TGCGCCAGCAGCTTGGGATTTCCAGGGGCCAACACTGAAGCTTTCTTT.

CDR3 protein: CASSKGVGTGKMNTEAFF. The CDR3 nucleotides read TGTGCCAGCAGCAAAGGGGTCGGGACAGGAAAGATGAACACTGAAGCTTTCTTT. The V call is TRBV21-1, the J call TRBJ1-1; the table's D gene call, TRBD1, was not cross checked with the DNA. TRBV21-1 is reported as a pseudogene. The CDR3 runs to 18 residues.

The V gene is TRBV28, the J gene TRBJ1-2; D remains unclear. The germline V gene encodes CDR1 MDHEN and CDR2 SYDVKM. The V and J ends lost 2 bases and 7 bases respectively, with 11 bases between them. This CDR3 region has 13 residues. The CDR3 DNA sequence: TGTGCCAGCAGTTTAAAAAGCGGACGTGGCTACACCTTC. This translates into CASSLKSGRGYTF.

The chain employs TRBV10-2 and TRBJ1-2; D is perhaps TRBD1 (5 bases). There are 13 residues in the CDR3. The ends were cut back, 2 bases at V and 4 bases at J, with 8 bases in the middle. Germline values: CDR1 WSHSY, CDR2 SAAADI. The CDR3, as DNA: TGCGCCAGCAGTGAGGACAGAAGCTATGGCTACACCTTC. Residues: CASSEDRSYGYTF.

In its sample, this clone was seen a few times. The same CDR3 can be traced to other DNA sequences in this sample. The genes are TRBV10-3 and TRBJ2-5; 7 bases line up with TRBD2. The CDR3 contains 14 residues. CDR1 and CDR2 from the germline V gene are ENHRY and SYGVKD. J was trimmed by 2 bases and V by 0 bases; bases with no gene match: 0. Written as DNA, the CDR3 is TGTGCCATCAGTGAGTCGGGGGGGCAAGAGACCCAGTACTTC. It encodes CAISESGGQETQYF.